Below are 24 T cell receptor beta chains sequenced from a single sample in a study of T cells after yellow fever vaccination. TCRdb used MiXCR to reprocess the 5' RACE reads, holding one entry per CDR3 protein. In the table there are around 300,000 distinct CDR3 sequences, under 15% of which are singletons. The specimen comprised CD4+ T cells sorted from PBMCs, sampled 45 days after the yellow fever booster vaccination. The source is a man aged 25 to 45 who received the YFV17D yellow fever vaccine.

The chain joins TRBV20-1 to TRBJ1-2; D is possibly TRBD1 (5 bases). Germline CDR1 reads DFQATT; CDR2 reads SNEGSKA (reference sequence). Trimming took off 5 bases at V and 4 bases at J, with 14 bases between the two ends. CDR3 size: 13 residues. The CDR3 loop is CSAEHRGTYGYTF. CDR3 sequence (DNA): TGCAGTGCTGAGCACCGAGGGACCTATGGCTACACCTTC.

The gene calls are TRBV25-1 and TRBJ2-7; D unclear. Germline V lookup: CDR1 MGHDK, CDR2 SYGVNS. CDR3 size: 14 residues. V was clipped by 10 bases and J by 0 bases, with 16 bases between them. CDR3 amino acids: CATTPRVYSYEQYF. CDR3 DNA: TGTGCCACCACCCCCCGGGTGTACTCCTACGAGCAGTACTTC.

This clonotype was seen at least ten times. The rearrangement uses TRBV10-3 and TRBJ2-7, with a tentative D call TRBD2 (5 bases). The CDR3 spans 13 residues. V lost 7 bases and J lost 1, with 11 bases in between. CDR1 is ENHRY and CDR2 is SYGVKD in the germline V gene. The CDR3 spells CAINPSGSYEQYF. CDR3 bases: TGTGCCATCAACCCGAGCGGATCCTACGAGCAGTACTTC.

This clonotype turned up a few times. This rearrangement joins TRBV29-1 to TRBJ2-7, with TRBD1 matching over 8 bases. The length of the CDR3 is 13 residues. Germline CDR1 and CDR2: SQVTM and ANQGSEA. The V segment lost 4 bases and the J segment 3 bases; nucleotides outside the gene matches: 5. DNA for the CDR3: TGCAGCGTTGGGCCAGGGGGCAACTACGAGCAGTACTTC. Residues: CSVGPGGNYEQYF.

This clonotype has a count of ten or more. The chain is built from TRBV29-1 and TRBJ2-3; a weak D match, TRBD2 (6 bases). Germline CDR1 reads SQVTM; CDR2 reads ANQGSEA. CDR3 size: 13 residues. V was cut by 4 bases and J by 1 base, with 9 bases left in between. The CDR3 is CSVGLAGTDTQYF. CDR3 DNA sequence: TGCAGCGTTGGATTAGCGGGCACAGATACGCAGTATTTT.

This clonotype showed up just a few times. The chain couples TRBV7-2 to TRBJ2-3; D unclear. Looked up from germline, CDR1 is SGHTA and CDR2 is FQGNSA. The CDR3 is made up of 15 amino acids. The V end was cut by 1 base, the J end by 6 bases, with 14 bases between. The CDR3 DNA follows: TGTGCCAGCAGCTTAGTATTCGTTGGGGTGGATACGCAGTATTTT. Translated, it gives CASSLVFVGVDTQYF.

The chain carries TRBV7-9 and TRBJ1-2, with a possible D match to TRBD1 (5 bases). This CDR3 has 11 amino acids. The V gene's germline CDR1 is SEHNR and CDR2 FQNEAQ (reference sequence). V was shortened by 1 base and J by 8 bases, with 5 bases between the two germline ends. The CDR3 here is CASSLEGGYTF. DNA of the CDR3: TGTGCCAGCAGCTTAGAGGGGGGCTACACCTTC.

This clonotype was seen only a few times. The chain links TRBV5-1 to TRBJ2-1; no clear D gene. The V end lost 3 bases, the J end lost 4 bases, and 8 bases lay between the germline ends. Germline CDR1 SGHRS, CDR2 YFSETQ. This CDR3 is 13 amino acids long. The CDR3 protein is CASSSTQYNEQFF. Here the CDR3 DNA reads TGCGCCAGCAGCTCTACCCAGTACAATGAGCAGTTCTTC.

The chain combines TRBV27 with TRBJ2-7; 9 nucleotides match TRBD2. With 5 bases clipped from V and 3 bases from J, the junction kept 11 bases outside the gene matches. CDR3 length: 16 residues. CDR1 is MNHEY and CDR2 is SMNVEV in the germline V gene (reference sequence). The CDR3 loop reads CASSPRIAGDHYEQYF. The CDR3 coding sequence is TGTGCCAGCAGTCCCCGAATAGCGGGAGATCACTACGAGCAGTACTTC.

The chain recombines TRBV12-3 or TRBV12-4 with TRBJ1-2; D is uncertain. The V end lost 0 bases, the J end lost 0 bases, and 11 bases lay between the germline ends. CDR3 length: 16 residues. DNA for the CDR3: TGTGCCAGCAGTTTAGCCTGGCAGCAACCTAACTATGGCTACACCTTC. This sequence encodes CASSLAWQQPNYGYTF.

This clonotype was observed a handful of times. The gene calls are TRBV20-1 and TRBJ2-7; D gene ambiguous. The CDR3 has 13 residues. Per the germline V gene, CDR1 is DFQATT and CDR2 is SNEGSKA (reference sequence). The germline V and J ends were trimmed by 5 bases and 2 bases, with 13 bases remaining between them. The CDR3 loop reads CSAVQTSPYEQYF. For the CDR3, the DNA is TGCAGTGCTGTTCAGACGTCCCCCTACGAGCAGTACTTC.

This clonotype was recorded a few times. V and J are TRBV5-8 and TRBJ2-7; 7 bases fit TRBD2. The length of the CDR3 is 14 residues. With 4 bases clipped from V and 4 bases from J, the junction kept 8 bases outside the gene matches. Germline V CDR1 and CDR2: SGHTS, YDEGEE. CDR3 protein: CASSRRDGGYEQYF. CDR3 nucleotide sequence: TGTGCCAGCAGCCGCCGGGACGGGGGGTACGAGCAGTACTTC.

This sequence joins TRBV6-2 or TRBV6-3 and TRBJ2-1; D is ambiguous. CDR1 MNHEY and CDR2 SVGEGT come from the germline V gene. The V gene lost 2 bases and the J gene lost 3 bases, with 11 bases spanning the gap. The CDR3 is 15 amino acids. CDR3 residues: CASSYGRVHYNEQFF. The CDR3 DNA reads TGTGCCAGCAGTTACGGAAGGGTTCACTACAATGAGCAGTTCTTC.

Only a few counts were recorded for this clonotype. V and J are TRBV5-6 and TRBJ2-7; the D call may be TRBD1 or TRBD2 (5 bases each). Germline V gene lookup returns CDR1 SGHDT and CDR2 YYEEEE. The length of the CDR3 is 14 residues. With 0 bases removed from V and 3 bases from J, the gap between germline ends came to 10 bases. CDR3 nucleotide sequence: TGTGCCAGCAGCTTGGGGTTTGGGGGCTACGAGCAGTACTTC. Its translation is CASSLGFGGYEQYF. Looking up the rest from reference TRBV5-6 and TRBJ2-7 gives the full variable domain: DAGVTQSPTHLIKTRGQQVTLRCSPKSGHDTVSWYQQALGQGPQFIFQYYEEEERQRGNFPDRFSGHQFPNYSSELNVNALLLGDSALYLCASSLGFGGYEQYFGPGTRLTVT.

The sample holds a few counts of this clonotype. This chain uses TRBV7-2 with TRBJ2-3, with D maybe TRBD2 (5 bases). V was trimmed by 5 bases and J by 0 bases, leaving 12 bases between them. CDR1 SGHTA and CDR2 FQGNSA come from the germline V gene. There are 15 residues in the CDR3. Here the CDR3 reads CASSPRTGSTDTQYF. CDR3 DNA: TGTGCCAGCAGCCCCCGGACGGGAAGCACAGATACGCAGTATTTT.

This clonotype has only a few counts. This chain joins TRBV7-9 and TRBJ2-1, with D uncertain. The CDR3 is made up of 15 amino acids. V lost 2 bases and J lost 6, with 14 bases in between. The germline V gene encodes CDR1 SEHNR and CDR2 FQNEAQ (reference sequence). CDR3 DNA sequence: TGTGCCAGCAGCTTAAAGGTTCGTTTAAGCAATGAGCAGTTCTTC. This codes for CASSLKVRLSNEQFF.

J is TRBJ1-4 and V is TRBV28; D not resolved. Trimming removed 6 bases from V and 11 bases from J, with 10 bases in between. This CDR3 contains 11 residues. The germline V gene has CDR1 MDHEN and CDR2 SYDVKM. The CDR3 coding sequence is TGTGCCAGCAGGAGTAGTGGGAAACTGTTTTTT. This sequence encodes CASRSSGKLFF.

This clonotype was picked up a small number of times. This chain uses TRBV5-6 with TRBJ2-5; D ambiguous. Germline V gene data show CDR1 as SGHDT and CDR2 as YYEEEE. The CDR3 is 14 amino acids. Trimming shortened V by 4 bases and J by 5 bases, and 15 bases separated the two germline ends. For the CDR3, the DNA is TGTGCCAGCAGCGACGCCCCGGTCGGCGAGACCCAGTACTTC. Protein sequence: CASSDAPVGETQYF.

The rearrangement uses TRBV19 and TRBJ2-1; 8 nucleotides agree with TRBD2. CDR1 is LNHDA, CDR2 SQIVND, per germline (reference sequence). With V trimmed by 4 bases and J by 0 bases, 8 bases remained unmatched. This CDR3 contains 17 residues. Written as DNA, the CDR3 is TGTGCCAGTAGTAGGCTAGCGGGTTGGAGCTCCTACAATGAGCAGTTCTTC. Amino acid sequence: CASSRLAGWSSYNEQFF.

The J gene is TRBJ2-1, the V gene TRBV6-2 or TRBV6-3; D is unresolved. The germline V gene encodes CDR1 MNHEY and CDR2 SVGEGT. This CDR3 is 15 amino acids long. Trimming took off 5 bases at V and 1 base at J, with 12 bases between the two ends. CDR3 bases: TGTGCCAGCAGTCAGATTAGTCCATCCTACAATGAGCAGTTCTTC. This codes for CASSQISPSYNEQFF.

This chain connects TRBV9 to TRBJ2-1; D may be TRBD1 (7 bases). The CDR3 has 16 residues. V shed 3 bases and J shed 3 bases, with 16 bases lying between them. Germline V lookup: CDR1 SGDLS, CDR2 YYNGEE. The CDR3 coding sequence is TGTGCCAGCAGCGCAACCCAGGGGGGTTACTACAATGAGCAGTTCTTC. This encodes CASSATQGGYYNEQFF.

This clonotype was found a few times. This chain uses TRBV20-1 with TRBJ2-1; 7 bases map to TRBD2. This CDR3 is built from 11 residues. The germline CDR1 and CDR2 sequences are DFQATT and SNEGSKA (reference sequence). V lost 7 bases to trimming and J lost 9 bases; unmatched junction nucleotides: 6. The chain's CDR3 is CSGWGGAEQFF. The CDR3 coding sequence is TGCAGTGGGTGGGGGGGAGCTGAGCAGTTCTTC.

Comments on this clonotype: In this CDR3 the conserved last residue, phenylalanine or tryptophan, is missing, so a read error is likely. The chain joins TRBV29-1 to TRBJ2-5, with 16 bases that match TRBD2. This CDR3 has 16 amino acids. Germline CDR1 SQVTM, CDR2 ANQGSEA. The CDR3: CIVAGTSGRVEETQYL. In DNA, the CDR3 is TGCATCGTCGCCGGGACTAGCGGGAGGGTGGAGGAGACCCAGTACTTA.

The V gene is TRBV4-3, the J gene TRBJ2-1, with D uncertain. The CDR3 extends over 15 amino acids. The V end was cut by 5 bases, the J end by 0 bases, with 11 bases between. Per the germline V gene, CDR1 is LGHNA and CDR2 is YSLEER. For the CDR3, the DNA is TGCGCCAGCAGCGGTTTACCCGTCTCCTACAATGAGCAGTTCTTC. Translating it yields CASSGLPVSYNEQFF.